This T cell receptor (beta chain) appears in the sequencing data of a study of blood T cell repertoires in COVID-19. Turning to the study itself: Samples representing acute and convalescent COVID-19 were sourced from the United States, Italy and Spain. Nucleic acid was either cDNA or gDNA, and it came from T cells, B-cell-depleted T cells, or PBMCs.

Germline V gives CDR1 KGHDR, CDR2 SFDVKD. With V trimmed by 4 bases and J by 10 bases, 12 bases remained unmatched. The CDR3 extends over 16 amino acids. Original processing notes: Using reference gene primer amplification, nucleated cell counts were estimated. The table came from immunoSEQ multiplex PCR; TCRdb's copy has only in-frame clones and leaves some out. The V and J calls and the clone size are those of that table, but D and trimming were determined from the DNA. This sample carries roughly 140,000 clones, around 80% of them seen once, and the ten largest clones take roughly 10%. This receptor was taken from a man in his 60s with active or convalescent COVID-19. The V call is TRBV24-1, the J call TRBJ2-1; 10 nucleotides agree with TRBD2. Sequenced material: peripheral blood. The CDR3 sequence is CATSDPGLAPPHEQFF. The CDR3 DNA reads as TGTGCCACCAGTGACCCGGGACTAGCGCCCCCCCACGAGCAGTTCTTC.